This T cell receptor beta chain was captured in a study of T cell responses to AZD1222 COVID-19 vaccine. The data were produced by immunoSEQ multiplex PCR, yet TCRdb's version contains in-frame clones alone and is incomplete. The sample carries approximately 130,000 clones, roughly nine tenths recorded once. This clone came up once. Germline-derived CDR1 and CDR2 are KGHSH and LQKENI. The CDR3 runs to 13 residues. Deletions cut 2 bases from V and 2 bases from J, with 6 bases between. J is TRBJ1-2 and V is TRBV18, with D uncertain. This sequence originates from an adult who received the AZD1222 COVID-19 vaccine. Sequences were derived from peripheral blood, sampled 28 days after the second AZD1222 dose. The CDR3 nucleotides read TGTGCCAGCTCACCAAGATTGAACTATGGCTACACCTTC. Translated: CASSPRLNYGYTF.